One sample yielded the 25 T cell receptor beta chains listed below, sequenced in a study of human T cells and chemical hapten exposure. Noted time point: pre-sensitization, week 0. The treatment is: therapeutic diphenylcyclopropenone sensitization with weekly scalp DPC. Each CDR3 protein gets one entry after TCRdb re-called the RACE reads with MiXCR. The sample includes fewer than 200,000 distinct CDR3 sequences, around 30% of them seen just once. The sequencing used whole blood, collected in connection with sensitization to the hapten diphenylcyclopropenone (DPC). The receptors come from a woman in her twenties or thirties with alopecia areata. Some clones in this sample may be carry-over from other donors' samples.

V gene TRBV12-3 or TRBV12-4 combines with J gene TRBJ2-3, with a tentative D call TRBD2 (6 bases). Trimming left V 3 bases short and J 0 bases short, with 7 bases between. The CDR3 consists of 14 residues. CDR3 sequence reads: CASSLSGSTDTQYF. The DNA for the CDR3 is TGTGCCAGCAGTTTGAGCGGGAGCACAGATACGCAGTATTTT.

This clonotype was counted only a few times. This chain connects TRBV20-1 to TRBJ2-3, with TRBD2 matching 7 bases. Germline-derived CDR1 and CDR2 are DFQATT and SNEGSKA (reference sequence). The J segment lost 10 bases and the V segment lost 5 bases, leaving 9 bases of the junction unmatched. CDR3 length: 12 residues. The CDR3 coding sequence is TGCAGTGCTTTGAAAGCGGGATCTGCGCAGTATTTT. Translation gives CSALKAGSAQYF.

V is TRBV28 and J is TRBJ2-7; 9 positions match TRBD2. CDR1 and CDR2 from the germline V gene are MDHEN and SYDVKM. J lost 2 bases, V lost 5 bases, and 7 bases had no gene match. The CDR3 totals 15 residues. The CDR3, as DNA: TGTGCCAGCAGTGCTAGCGGGGTACTTCCCTACGAGCAGTACTTC. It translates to CASSASGVLPYEQYF.

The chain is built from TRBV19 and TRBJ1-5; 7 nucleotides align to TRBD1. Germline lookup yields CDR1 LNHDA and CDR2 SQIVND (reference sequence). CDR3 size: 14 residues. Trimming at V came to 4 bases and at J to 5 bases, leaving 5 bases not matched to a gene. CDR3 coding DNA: TGTGCCAGTAGTACGGGACAGCGATATCAGCCCCAGCATTTT. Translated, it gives CASSTGQRYQPQHF.

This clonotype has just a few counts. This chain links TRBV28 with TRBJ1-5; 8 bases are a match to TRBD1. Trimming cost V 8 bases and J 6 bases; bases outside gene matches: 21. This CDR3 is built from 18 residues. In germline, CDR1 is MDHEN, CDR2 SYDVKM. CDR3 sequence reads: CASGTQGAPLSYGQPQHF. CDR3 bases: TGTGCCAGCGGAACTCAGGGGGCGCCCCTTTCTTATGGTCAGCCCCAGCATTTT.

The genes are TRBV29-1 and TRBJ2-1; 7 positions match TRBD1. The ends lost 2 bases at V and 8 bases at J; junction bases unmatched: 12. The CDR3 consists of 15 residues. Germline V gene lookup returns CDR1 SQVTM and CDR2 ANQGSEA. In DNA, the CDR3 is TGCAGCGTTGAATCGACAGGGTCACAATTCGATGAGCAGTTCTTC. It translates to CSVESTGSQFDEQFF.

This chain's CDR3 is CASSSRGLEETQYF. Here the CDR3 DNA reads TGCGCCAGCAGCTCCCGTGGACTGGAAGAGACCCAGTACTTC. J is TRBJ2-5 and V is TRBV4-1; the D gene is possibly TRBD2 (5 bases). The length of the CDR3 is 14 residues. The germline V gene encodes CDR1 MGHRA and CDR2 YSYEKL. The V end was cut by 5 bases, the J end by 3 bases, with 13 bases between.

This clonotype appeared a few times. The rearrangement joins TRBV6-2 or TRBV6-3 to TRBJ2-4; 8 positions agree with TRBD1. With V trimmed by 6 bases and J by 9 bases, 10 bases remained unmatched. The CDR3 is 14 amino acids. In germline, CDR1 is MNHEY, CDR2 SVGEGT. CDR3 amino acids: CASREGQEGPIQYF. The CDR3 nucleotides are TGTGCCAGCAGAGAGGGACAGGAAGGCCCCATTCAGTACTTC.

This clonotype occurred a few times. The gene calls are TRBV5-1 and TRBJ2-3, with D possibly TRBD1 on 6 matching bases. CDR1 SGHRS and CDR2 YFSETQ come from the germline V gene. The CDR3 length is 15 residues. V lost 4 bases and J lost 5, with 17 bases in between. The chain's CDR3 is CASSPSSTGLDTQYF. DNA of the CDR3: TGCGCCAGCAGCCCGTCATCGACAGGACTAGATACGCAGTATTTT.

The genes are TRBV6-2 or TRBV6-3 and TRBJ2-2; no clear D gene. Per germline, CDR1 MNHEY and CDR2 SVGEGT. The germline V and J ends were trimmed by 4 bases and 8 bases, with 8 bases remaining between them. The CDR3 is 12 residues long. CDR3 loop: CASSFPGGELFF. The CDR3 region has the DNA TGTGCCAGCAGTTTCCCGGGTGGGGAGCTGTTTTTT.

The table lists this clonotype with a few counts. The chain's CDR3 is CATSRAANNEQFF. The CDR3 DNA is TGTGCCACCAGCAGAGCAGCTAACAATGAGCAGTTCTTC. The rearrangement uses TRBV15 and TRBJ2-1; D is unresolved. With 1 base removed from V and 5 bases from J, the gap between germline ends came to 6 bases. The CDR3 has 13 amino acids. Germline CDR1 LNHNV, CDR2 YYDKDF (reference sequence).

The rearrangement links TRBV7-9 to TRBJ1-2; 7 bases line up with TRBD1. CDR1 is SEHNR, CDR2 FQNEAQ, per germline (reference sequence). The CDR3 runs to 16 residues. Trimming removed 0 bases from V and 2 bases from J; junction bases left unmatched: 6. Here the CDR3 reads CASSLALTGSNYGYTF. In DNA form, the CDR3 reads TGTGCCAGCAGCTTAGCGCTGACAGGGTCAAACTATGGCTACACCTTC.

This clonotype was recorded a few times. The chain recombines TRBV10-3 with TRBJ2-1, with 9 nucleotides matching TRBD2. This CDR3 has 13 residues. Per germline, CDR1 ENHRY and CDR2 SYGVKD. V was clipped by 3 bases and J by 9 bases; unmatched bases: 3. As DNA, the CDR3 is TGTGCCATCAGTGATCTAGCGGGAAGTGAGCAGTTCTTC. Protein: CAISDLAGSEQFF.

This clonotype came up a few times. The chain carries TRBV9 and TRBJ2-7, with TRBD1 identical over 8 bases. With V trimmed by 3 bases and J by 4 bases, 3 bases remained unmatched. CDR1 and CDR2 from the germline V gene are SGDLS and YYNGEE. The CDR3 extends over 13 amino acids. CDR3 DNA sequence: TGTGCCAGCAGCGCACAGGGGGGATACGAGCAGTACTTC. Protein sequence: CASSAQGGYEQYF.

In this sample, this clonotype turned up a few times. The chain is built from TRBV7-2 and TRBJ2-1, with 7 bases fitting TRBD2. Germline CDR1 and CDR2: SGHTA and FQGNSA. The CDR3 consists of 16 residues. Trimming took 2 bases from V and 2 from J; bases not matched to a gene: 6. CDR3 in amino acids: CASSLLSGAAYNEQFF. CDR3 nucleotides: TGTGCCAGCAGCTTACTCAGCGGGGCCGCCTACAATGAGCAGTTCTTC.

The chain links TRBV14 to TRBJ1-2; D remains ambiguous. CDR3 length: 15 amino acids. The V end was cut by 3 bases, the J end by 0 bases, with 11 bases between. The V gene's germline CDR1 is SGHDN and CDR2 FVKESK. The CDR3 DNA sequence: TGTGCCAGCAGCCAGATGACGCGAGCTAACTATGGCTACACCTTC. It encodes CASSQMTRANYGYTF.

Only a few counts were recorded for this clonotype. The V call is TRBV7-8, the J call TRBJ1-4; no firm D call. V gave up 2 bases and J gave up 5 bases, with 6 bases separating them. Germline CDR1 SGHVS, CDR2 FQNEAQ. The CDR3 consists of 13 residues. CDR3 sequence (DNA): TGTGCCAGCAGCTTACGAGAGAATGAAAAACTGTTTTTT. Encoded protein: CASSLRENEKLFF. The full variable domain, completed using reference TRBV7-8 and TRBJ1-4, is GAGVSQSPRYKVAKRGQDVALRCDPISGHVSLFWYQQALGQGPEFLTYFQNEAQLDKSGLPSDRFFAERPEGSVSTLKIQRTQQEDSAVYLCASSLRENEKLFFGSGTQLSVL.

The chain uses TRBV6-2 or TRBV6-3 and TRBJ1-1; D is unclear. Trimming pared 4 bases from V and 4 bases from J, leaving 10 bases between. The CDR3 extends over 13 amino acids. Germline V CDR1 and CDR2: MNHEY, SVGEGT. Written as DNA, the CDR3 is TGTGCCAGCAGTTGGAATGGCGGCACTGAAGCTTTCTTT. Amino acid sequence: CASSWNGGTEAFF.

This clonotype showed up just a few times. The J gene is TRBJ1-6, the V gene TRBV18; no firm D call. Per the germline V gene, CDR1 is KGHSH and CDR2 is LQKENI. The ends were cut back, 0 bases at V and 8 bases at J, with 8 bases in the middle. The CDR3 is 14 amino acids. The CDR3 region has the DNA TGTGCCAGCTCACCACCAGGGATGGATTCACCCCTCCACTTT. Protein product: CASSPPGMDSPLHF.

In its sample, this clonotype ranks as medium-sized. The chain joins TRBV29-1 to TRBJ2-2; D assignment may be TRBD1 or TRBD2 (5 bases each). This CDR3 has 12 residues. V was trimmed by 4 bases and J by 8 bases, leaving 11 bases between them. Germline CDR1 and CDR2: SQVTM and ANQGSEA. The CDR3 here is CSVATGPGELFF. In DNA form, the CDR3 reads TGCAGCGTTGCCACGGGACCAGGGGAGCTGTTTTTT.

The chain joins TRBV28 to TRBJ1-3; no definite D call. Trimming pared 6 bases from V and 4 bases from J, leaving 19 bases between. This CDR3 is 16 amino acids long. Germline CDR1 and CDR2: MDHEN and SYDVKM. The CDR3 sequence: CASSPDGLIRGNTIYF. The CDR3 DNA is TGTGCCAGCAGCCCCGACGGCCTCATACGCGGAAACACCATATATTTT.

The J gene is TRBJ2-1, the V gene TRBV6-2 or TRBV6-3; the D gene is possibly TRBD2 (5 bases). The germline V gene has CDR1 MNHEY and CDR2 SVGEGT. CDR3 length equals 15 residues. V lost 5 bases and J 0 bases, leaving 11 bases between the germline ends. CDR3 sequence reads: CASSPAARSYNEQFF. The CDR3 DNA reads TGTGCCAGCAGTCCAGCGGCCCGCTCCTACAATGAGCAGTTCTTC.

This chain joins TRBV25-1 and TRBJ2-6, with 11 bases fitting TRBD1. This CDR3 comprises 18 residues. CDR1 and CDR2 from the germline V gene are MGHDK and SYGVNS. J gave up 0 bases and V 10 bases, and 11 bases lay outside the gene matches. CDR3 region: CATRGGTGGASGANVLTF. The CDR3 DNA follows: TGTGCCACCAGGGGGGGGACAGGGGGTGCCTCTGGGGCCAACGTCCTGACTTTC.

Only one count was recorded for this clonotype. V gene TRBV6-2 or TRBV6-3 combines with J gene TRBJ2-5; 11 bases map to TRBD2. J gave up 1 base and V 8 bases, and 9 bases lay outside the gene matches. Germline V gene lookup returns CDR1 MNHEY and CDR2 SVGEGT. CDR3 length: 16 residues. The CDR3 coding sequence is TGTGCCAGCTCCCCGGGACTAGCGGCGATCCAAGAGACCCAGTACTTC. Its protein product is CASSPGLAAIQETQYF.

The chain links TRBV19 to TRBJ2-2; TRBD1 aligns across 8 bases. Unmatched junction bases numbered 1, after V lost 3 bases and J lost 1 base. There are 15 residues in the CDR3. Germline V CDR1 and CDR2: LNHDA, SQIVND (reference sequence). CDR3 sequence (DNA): TGTGCCAGTAGTATTGGACAGGGGAACACCGGGGAGCTGTTTTTT. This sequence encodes CASSIGQGNTGELFF.